This TCR beta chain was retrieved from a study of technical replicates of blood from a handful of donors. Deletions cut 2 bases from V and 1 base from J, with 11 bases between. Germline V gives CDR1 SEHNR, CDR2 FQNEAQ (reference sequence). The CDR3 covers 15 residues. Clones were read by immunoSEQ multiplex PCR, and TCRdb kept only the in-frame ones, dropping some. Here the sample spans approximately 70,000 clones, around 97% being singletons. The receptor comes from a human donor in good health. Material: T cells isolated from PBMCs. The J gene is TRBJ1-1, the V gene TRBV7-9; D uncertain. The CDR3 bases are TGTGCCAGCAGCTTACTTCTTTACGGGAACACTGAAGCTTTCTTT. It is translated as CASSLLLYGNTEAFF.